The next 24 T cell receptor beta chains were all read from a single sample in a study of shared T cell receptors in the human thymus. Some clones are missing from TCRdb's copy, which holds only in-frame ones; the method was immunoSEQ multiplex PCR. The table includes 700,000 to 750,000 clones, over 75% detected once. This same sample was also part of a study on human thymus T cells.

Sample: thymocytes. The source of these receptors is a girl less than two years old with a congenital heart defect.

As DNA, the CDR3 is TGTGCCAGCAGTTTCTGGGGGGGGAATGAAAAACTGTTTTTT. Amino acid sequence: CASSFWGGNEKLFF. The J gene is TRBJ1-4, the V gene TRBV28; D is perhaps TRBD1 (5 bases). Trimming took 3 bases from V and 5 from J, leaving 10 bases between them. CDR3 length: 14 residues. In germline, CDR1 is MDHEN, CDR2 SYDVKM.

The chain links TRBV5-1 to TRBJ2-3; D may be TRBD1 (5 bases). This CDR3 is built from 19 residues. Germline V gene sequence: CDR1 SGHRS, CDR2 YFSETQ. V was pared by 0 bases and J by 2 bases, with 22 bases between. The CDR3 nucleotides are TGCGCCAGCAGCTTGGGACAGCTCGAAATAAAACGGCCCACAGATACGCAGTATTTT. Translated: CASSLGQLEIKRPTDTQYF.

The V gene is TRBV6-1, the J gene TRBJ1-1; D might be TRBD1 (5 bases). Trimming took off 1 base at V and 5 bases at J, with 8 bases between the two ends. Germline V CDR1 and CDR2: MNHNS, SASEGT. The CDR3 covers 13 residues. CDR3 residues: CASSEGGGTEAFF. CDR3 coding DNA: TGTGCCAGCAGTGAAGGGGGGGGAACTGAAGCTTTCTTT.

The chain uses TRBV7-8 and TRBJ1-5, with D perhaps matching TRBD1 (6 bases). There are 20 residues in the CDR3. Germline V gene data show CDR1 as SGHVS and CDR2 as FQNEAQ. Trimming left V 1 base short and J 6 bases short, with 28 bases between. The DNA for the CDR3 is TGTGCCAGCAGCTTAGGGAGAGGACCGGGACAACGGGCGGTGGGTCAGCCCCAGCATTTT. The encoded protein is CASSLGRGPGQRAVGQPQHF.

Comment on this clone: This CDR3 is also generated by other DNA sequences in the sample. The chain uses TRBV27 and TRBJ2-3, with TRBD2 identical over 8 bases. Germline trimming cut 4 bases from V and 4 bases from J; bases unmatched to any gene: 4. The CDR3 contains 14 residues. CDR1 is MNHEY, CDR2 SMNVEV, per germline (reference sequence). CDR3 nucleotide sequence: TGTGCCAGCAGTTCCGGGGGGGCCGCAGATACGCAGTATTTT. This sequence encodes CASSSGGAADTQYF.

The chain employs TRBV9 and TRBJ2-1; 14 nucleotides match TRBD2. Germline CDR1 reads SGDLS; CDR2 reads YYNGEE. The CDR3 covers 18 residues. J gave up 8 bases and V 4 bases, and 14 bases lay outside the gene matches. The chain's CDR3 is CASSPSRTSGGPPDEQFF. The CDR3 nucleotides read TGTGCCAGCAGCCCCTCCCGGACTAGCGGGGGGCCTCCGGATGAGCAGTTCTTC.

There are a few counts of this clone. The chain employs TRBV7-2 and TRBJ1-1; 8 bases agree with TRBD1. The junction had 7 bases not matched to a gene; V was cut back by 0 bases and J by 4 bases. The CDR3 loop spans 16 amino acids. Germline CDR1 and CDR2: SGHTA and FQGNSA. The CDR3 sequence: CASSLAETRGRTEAFF. The CDR3 coding sequence is TGTGCCAGCAGCTTAGCGGAAACCAGGGGGCGCACTGAAGCTTTCTTT. The full variable domain, in which reference TRBV7-2 and TRBJ1-1 provide the parts outside the CDR3, is GAGVSQSPSNKVTEKGKDVELRCDPISGHTALYWYRQSLGQGLEFLIYFQGNSAPDKSGLPSDRFSAERTGGSVSTLTIQRTQQEDSAVYLCASSLAETRGRTEAFFGQGTRLTVV.

The rearrangement uses TRBV10-3 and TRBJ1-1, with a weak D call TRBD1 (6 bases). Trimming stripped 10 bases from V and 2 bases from J, with 17 bases between. CDR3 length: 14 amino acids. Germline values: CDR1 ENHRY, CDR2 SYGVKD. CDR3 DNA sequence: TGTGCCACCGAGGGTGAGACAGGCAACACTGAAGCTTTCTTT. Translating it yields CATEGETGNTEAFF.

This chain links TRBV5-1 with TRBJ2-3, with TRBD2 matching 7 bases. Germline CDR1 SGHRS, CDR2 YFSETQ. V was clipped by 0 bases and J by 0 bases; unmatched bases: 4. The CDR3 runs 16 residues. The CDR3 sequence: CASSLVLALSTDTQYF. In DNA form, the CDR3 reads TGCGCCAGCAGCTTGGTACTAGCGCTTAGCACAGATACGCAGTATTTT.

The V call is TRBV5-1, the J call TRBJ2-1, with 8 bases aligning to TRBD1. J was trimmed by 4 bases and V by 0 bases; bases with no gene match: 21. Germline loops: CDR1 SGHRS, CDR2 YFSETQ. This CDR3 contains 21 residues. Here the CDR3 DNA reads TGCGCCAGCAGCTTGGCCTGGGCAGGGGGCTCTTCAGGTGGGTTTTACAATGAGCAGTTCTTC. Residues: CASSLAWAGGSSGGFYNEQFF.

V and J are TRBV4-3 and TRBJ1-5; weak D call: TRBD1 (5 bases). CDR1 is LGHNA, CDR2 YSLEER, per germline. Trimming took 0 bases from V and 0 from J, leaving 12 bases between them. This CDR3 is built from 17 residues. Here the CDR3 DNA reads TGCGCCAGCAGCCAAGATTTGAGACAGATTAGCAATCAGCCCCAGCATTTT. It translates to CASSQDLRQISNQPQHF.

The table lists this clone with a few counts. The chain uses TRBV5-8 and TRBJ1-5; 11 nucleotides line up with TRBD1. This CDR3 region has 15 residues. The germline V gene has CDR1 SGHTS and CDR2 YDEGEE. J gave up 8 bases and V 4 bases, and 8 bases lay outside the gene matches. The CDR3 bases are TGTGCCAGCAGCCCCTGGGACAGGGGGTGTAAGCCCCAGCATTTT. Its translation: CASSPWDRGCKPQHF.

The chain uses TRBV28 and TRBJ2-3, with 8 positions matching TRBD1. Trimming cost V 6 bases and J 6 bases; bases outside gene matches: 14. Looked up from germline, CDR1 is MDHEN and CDR2 is SYDVKM. This CDR3 region has 16 residues. CDR3 bases: TGTGCCAGCAGACACGGGGGCAGGGGGCCCCCGGATACGCAGTATTTT. This codes for CASRHGGRGPPDTQYF.

Worth noting for this clone: Other DNA sequences from this sample encode an identical CDR3 as well. V gene TRBV28 combines with J gene TRBJ1-6; tentatively, D is TRBD1 (5 bases). This CDR3 has 14 residues. In germline, CDR1 is MDHEN, CDR2 SYDVKM. V lost 3 bases and J 7 bases, leaving 10 bases between the germline ends. Here the CDR3 reads CASSLQGGNSPLHF. The DNA for the CDR3 is TGTGCCAGCAGTTTGCAGGGTGGGAATTCACCCCTCCACTTT.

V usage is TRBV25-1 and J usage is TRBJ2-7, with a possible D match to TRBD2 (7 bases). V lost 5 bases and J 0 bases, leaving 23 bases between the germline ends. The CDR3 runs 18 residues. Germline CDR1 is MGHDK and CDR2 is SYGVNS. In nucleotides, the CDR3 is TGTGCCAGCAGTAAGCCTCCAGTACAGGGAGGGAGCTCCTACGAGCAGTACTTC. Translation gives CASSKPPVQGGSSYEQYF.

About this clone: The junction departs from germline at one end; a sequencing error may be responsible. In the same sample, other DNA sequences code for this CDR3. This chain uses TRBV6-5 with TRBJ1-6; 8 bases are shared with TRBD1. CDR1 and CDR2 from the germline V gene are MNHEY and SVGAGI. The CDR3 extends over 15 amino acids. This CDR3 is CASRRQGTNNSPLHF. DNA for the CDR3: TGTGCCAGCAGACGACAGGGGACGAATAATTCCCCCCTCCACTTT.

The chain links TRBV9 to TRBJ1-5; 7 bases are shared with TRBD1. This CDR3 has 14 amino acids. Looked up from germline, CDR1 is SGDLS and CDR2 is YYNGEE. Unmatched junction bases numbered 8, after V lost 4 bases and J lost 7 bases. The CDR3 DNA reads TGTGCCAGCAGCCTTACAGGGGAGGAGCAGCCCCAGCATTTT. This codes for CASSLTGEEQPQHF.

The chain joins TRBV5-4 to TRBJ2-2; 8 positions match TRBD2. The CDR3 runs 16 residues. Germline CDR1 is SGHNT and CDR2 is YYREEE (reference sequence). With 0 bases clipped from V and 4 bases from J, the junction kept 5 bases outside the gene matches. The CDR3 DNA is TGTGCCAGCAGCTTGGACGGGGGGGTCCGCACCGGGGAGCTGTTTTTT. It is translated as CASSLDGGVRTGELFF.

Notes on this clone: Other DNA sequences in this specimen translate into the identical CDR3. The chain has TRBV28 and TRBJ1-2; D is ambiguous. Trimming took off 3 bases at V and 0 bases at J, with 8 bases between the two ends. CDR1 and CDR2 from the germline V gene are MDHEN and SYDVKM. This CDR3 is built from 14 residues. The CDR3 loop is CASSFDTANYGYTF. CDR3 in DNA: TGTGCCAGCAGTTTTGACACCGCTAACTATGGCTACACCTTC.

The chain carries TRBV5-1 and TRBJ2-2; no reliable D call. The CDR3 totals 14 residues. Trimming took 4 bases from V and 0 from J, leaving 7 bases between them. CDR1 and CDR2 (germline): SGHRS, YFSETQ. The CDR3 reads CASSNRTNTGELFF. Written as DNA, the CDR3 is TGCGCCAGCAGCAACAGAACGAACACCGGGGAGCTGTTTTTT.

This sequence joins TRBV25-1 and TRBJ1-3, with D maybe TRBD1 (6 bases). Trimming removed 6 bases at V and 6 bases at J, with 15 bases between. This CDR3 region has 14 residues. Germline CDR1 reads MGHDK; CDR2 reads SYGVNS. The CDR3 DNA reads as TGTGCCAGCAGCGTGGACAGCCGGGAAAACACCATATATTTT. Protein product: CASSVDSRENTIYF.

The chain combines TRBV9 with TRBJ1-1; TRBD1 agrees at 7 bases. The V segment lost 0 bases and the J segment 6 bases; nucleotides outside the gene matches: 8. The CDR3 consists of 15 residues. CDR1 is SGDLS, CDR2 YYNGEE, per germline. The DNA for the CDR3 is TGTGCCAGCAGCGTAGCCCAGGGGGTCGCTCCTGAAGCTTTCTTT. This codes for CASSVAQGVAPEAFF.

The rearrangement joins TRBV4-1 to TRBJ2-7; 7 bases match TRBD1. With V trimmed by 1 base and J by 4 bases, 13 bases remained unmatched. Germline-derived CDR1 and CDR2 are MGHRA and YSYEKL. The length of the CDR3 is 17 residues. CDR3 coding DNA: TGCGCCAGCAGCCAAGGCCCACCGACAGGGACAAGGTACGAGCAGTACTTC. This sequence encodes CASSQGPPTGTRYEQYF.

The gene calls are TRBV5-1 and TRBJ1-1; D uncertain. Trimming pared 5 bases from V and 0 bases from J, leaving 14 bases between. The CDR3 is 15 residues long. CDR1 is SGHRS, CDR2 YFSETQ, per germline. CDR3 in amino acids: CASSHVPGVNTEAFF. The CDR3 nucleotides are TGCGCCAGCAGTCATGTCCCCGGGGTGAACACTGAAGCTTTCTTT.